One sample yielded the 26 T cell receptor beta chains listed below, sequenced in a study of T cells in Graves' hyperthyroidism and ophthalmopathy. TCR beta CDR3 regions were amplified from RNA transcripts. In the first-round RT-PCR of the TCR CDR3, the HTBI primer set was used. TCRdb passed the multiplex PCR reads through MiXCR, listing each CDR3 protein once. Among around 450,000 distinct CDR3 sequences listed, 15% to 18% were seen once. Input material: blood. The source of these receptors is a young woman with Graves' hyperthyroidism.

The chain couples TRBV10-3 to TRBJ2-3; 7 nucleotides match TRBD2. The CDR3 covers 15 residues. Germline V gene lookup returns CDR1 ENHRY and CDR2 SYGVKD. The V gene end was trimmed by 6 bases and the J gene end by 4 bases; junction bases not matched to a gene: 10. In nucleotides, the CDR3 is TGTGCCATCAGCGAAACGGGAGGTATCTCAGATACGCAGTATTTT. It codes for CAISETGGISDTQYF.

This clonotype appeared many times. The gene calls are TRBV29-1 and TRBJ1-1; TRBD1 is a possible D gene (6 bases). Germline CDR1 SQVTM, CDR2 ANQGSEA. The CDR3 spans 14 residues. Trimming took off 4 bases at V and 1 base at J, with 13 bases between the two ends. For the CDR3, the DNA is TGCAGCGTTGGCCAAGGGGGTTGGAACACTGAAGCTTTCTTT. This translates into CSVGQGGWNTEAFF. The full variable domain, with the rest looked up from reference TRBV29-1 and TRBJ1-1, is SAVISQKPSRDICQRGTSLTIQCQVDSQVTMMFWYRQQPGQSLTLIATANQGSEATYESGFVIDKFPISRPNLTFSTLTVSNMSPEDSSIYLCSVGQGGWNTEAFFGQGTRLTVV.

In this sample, this clonotype turned up many times. The chain couples TRBV11-3 to TRBJ2-1, with TRBD2 matching over 12 bases. Germline lookup yields CDR1 SGHNT and CDR2 YENEEA. The CDR3 totals 15 residues. V was pared by 3 bases and J by 6 bases, with 3 bases of the junction left unmatched. The CDR3 coding sequence is TGTGCCAGCAGCTTGCGGACTAGCGGGGTCAATGAGCAGTTCTTC. It yields the protein CASSLRTSGVNEQFF.

This clonotype has a count of ten or more. The chain joins TRBV6-1 to TRBJ1-5, with D unclear. Looked up from germline, CDR1 is MNHNS and CDR2 is SASEGT. The V gene lost 6 bases and the J gene lost 0 bases, with 6 bases spanning the gap. The CDR3 is 13 amino acids. The CDR3 region has the DNA TGTGCCAGCAGATGGGATAGCAATCAGCCCCAGCATTTT. This codes for CASRWDSNQPQHF.

The table lists this clonotype with many counts. The V and J genes are TRBV7-9 and TRBJ2-5, with 11 bases matching TRBD2. Unmatched junction bases numbered 10, after V lost 2 bases and J lost 5 bases. In germline, CDR1 is SEHNR, CDR2 FQNEAQ (reference sequence). CDR3 length: 17 residues. CDR3 bases: TGTGCCAGCAGCTTATCCCTAACTAGCGGGGGACAGGAGACCCAGTACTTC. Translating it yields CASSLSLTSGGQETQYF.

This clonotype was detected many times. This chain joins TRBV7-6 and TRBJ2-2, with a possible D match to TRBD2 (6 bases). There are 14 residues in the CDR3. Deletions cut 5 bases from V and 4 bases from J, with 11 bases between. The germline CDR1 and CDR2 sequences are SGHVS and FNYEAQ. This CDR3 is CASSVAGGTGELFF. CDR3 sequence (DNA): TGTGCCAGCAGCGTGGCCGGGGGCACCGGGGAGCTGTTTTTT. The whole variable domain, filled in from reference TRBV7-6 and TRBJ2-2, reads GAGVSQSPRYKVTKRGQDVALRCDPISGHVSLYWYRQALGQGPEFLTYFNYEAQQDKSGLPNDRFSAERPEGSISTLTIQRTEQRDSAMYRCASSVAGGTGELFFGEGSRLTVL.

This clonotype was counted many times. V and J are TRBV6-5 and TRBJ2-1; D unresolved. Germline V gene sequence: CDR1 MNHEY, CDR2 SVGAGI. The CDR3 totals 14 residues. Trimming pared 0 bases from V and 6 bases from J, leaving 9 bases between. In DNA form, the CDR3 reads TGTGCCAGCAGTTACTCGGGGTCCGCCAATGAGCAGTTCTTC. It yields the protein CASSYSGSANEQFF.

With regard to this clonotype: A read error may be the cause here, since a much bigger clone is one base away. The J gene is TRBJ2-2, the V gene TRBV25-1, with D unresolved. Germline lookup yields CDR1 MGHDK and CDR2 SYGVNS. V was clipped by 5 bases and J by 7 bases, with 5 bases between them. CDR3 length equals 11 residues. The CDR3 loop reads CASSSNGELFF. The CDR3 nucleotides read TGTGCCAGCAGTTCCAACGGGGAGCTGTTTTTT.

This clonotype has a handful of counts. The chain carries TRBV9 and TRBJ2-7, with TRBD1 as a possible D gene (5 bases). The CDR3 totals 13 residues. V gave up 3 bases and J gave up 0 bases, with 7 bases separating them. Germline V lookup: CDR1 SGDLS, CDR2 YYNGEE. In DNA form, the CDR3 reads TGTGCCAGCAGCGCAGGGAACTCCTACGAGCAGTACTTC. Translation: CASSAGNSYEQYF.

This clonotype has ten or more counts. This rearrangement joins TRBV5-1 to TRBJ1-2; 7 nucleotides agree with TRBD1. Germline V gene data show CDR1 as SGHRS and CDR2 as YFSETQ. The CDR3 runs 15 residues. V dropped 0 bases and J dropped 4; count of bases not matched to a gene: 6. The CDR3 region has the DNA TGCGCCAGCAGCTTGGATGAGGGGGCAGTCTATGGCTACACCTTC. This sequence encodes CASSLDEGAVYGYTF.

This chain uses TRBV12-3 or TRBV12-4 with TRBJ2-2; 8 nucleotides match TRBD2. The CDR3 consists of 15 residues. Trimming cost V 6 bases and J 6 bases; bases outside gene matches: 9. CDR3 in DNA: TGTGCCAGCAGATCCCCGGGACTAGTGGCCGGGGAGCTGTTTTTT. This codes for CASRSPGLVAGELFF.

The rearrangement joins TRBV6-1 to TRBJ1-3; D might be TRBD1 (5 bases). Per germline, CDR1 MNHNS and CDR2 SASEGT. The germline V and J ends were trimmed by 7 bases and 4 bases, with 11 bases remaining between them. CDR3 size: 13 residues. The CDR3 spells CASTQGAGNTIYF. CDR3 coding DNA: TGTGCCAGCACCCAGGGAGCAGGAAACACCATATATTTT.

There are many counts of this clonotype. The chain combines TRBV11-2 with TRBJ2-7; D not resolved. This CDR3 contains 14 residues. V was pared by 5 bases and J by 2 bases, with 13 bases between. Germline CDR1 and CDR2: SGHAT and FQNNGV. CDR3 bases: TGTGCCAGCAGCCCACAACCGGTGCCCTACGAGCAGTACTTC. It encodes CASSPQPVPYEQYF.

This clonotype was found many times. The rearrangement uses TRBV7-9 and TRBJ1-2; D is uncertain. The V gene's germline CDR1 is SEHNR and CDR2 FQNEAQ (reference sequence). This CDR3 spans 12 amino acids. V shed 8 bases and J shed 0 bases, with 7 bases lying between them. Written as DNA, the CDR3 is TGTGCCAGCTTGGGGTCTAACTATGGCTACACCTTC. Translation: CASLGSNYGYTF.

There are many counts of this clonotype. The genes are TRBV2 and TRBJ2-2; D uncertain. V shed 7 bases and J shed 5 bases, with 8 bases lying between them. CDR1 is SNHLY, CDR2 FYNNEI, per germline. The CDR3 is 12 amino acids. The DNA for the CDR3 is TGTGCCAGCACTGCCGAGACCGGGGAGCTGTTTTTT. It codes for CASTAETGELFF.

The rearrangement joins TRBV19 to TRBJ2-1; D is perhaps TRBD1 (6 bases). CDR1 is LNHDA, CDR2 SQIVND, per germline (reference sequence). There are 17 residues in the CDR3. V shed 9 bases and J shed 0 bases, with 21 bases lying between them. This CDR3 is CARPGDILFLSYNEQFF. CDR3 DNA sequence: TGTGCCAGACCCGGGGACATACTATTCCTCTCCTACAATGAGCAGTTCTTC.

This clonotype has only a few counts. The chain carries TRBV7-2 and TRBJ1-4, with D maybe TRBD1 (5 bases). Trimming stripped 8 bases from V and 8 bases from J, with 15 bases between. The germline V gene has CDR1 SGHTA and CDR2 FQGNSA. CDR3 length: 13 amino acids. CDR3 protein: CASGRGVGEKLFF. The CDR3 coding sequence is TGTGCCAGCGGGCGGGGGGTTGGAGAAAAACTGTTTTTT.

This clonotype was seen repeatedly, ten times or more. This rearrangement joins TRBV9 to TRBJ2-1; 12 positions agree with TRBD2. CDR1 is SGDLS, CDR2 YYNGEE, per germline. The CDR3 is 15 amino acids. Losses at the gene ends were 2 bases for V and 7 bases for J; bases not matched to a gene: 4. DNA for the CDR3: TGTGCCAGCAGCGTGACTAGCGGGAGTTGGAATGAGCAGTTCTTC. Protein: CASSVTSGSWNEQFF. Variable domain in full (rest from reference TRBV9 and TRBJ2-1): DSGVTQTPKHLITATGQRVTLRCSPRSGDLSVYWYQQSLDQGLQFLIQYYNGEERAKGNILERFSAQQFPDLHSELNLSSLELGDSALYFCASSVTSGSWNEQFFGPGTRLTVL.

The V and J genes are TRBV5-1 and TRBJ2-5; D unclear. The CDR3 covers 16 residues. Germline CDR1 SGHRS, CDR2 YFSETQ. The ends were cut back, 4 bases at V and 3 bases at J, with 19 bases in the middle. The CDR3 is CASSRASFTEKETQYF. Written as DNA, the CDR3 is TGCGCCAGCAGCAGGGCTTCCTTTACGGAGAAAGAGACCCAGTACTTC.

This clonotype was counted between two and nine times. This chain uses TRBV6-2 or TRBV6-3 with TRBJ1-1, with D uncertain. The CDR3 length is 12 residues. V lost 2 bases and J 7 bases, leaving 8 bases between the germline ends. The germline V gene has CDR1 MNHEY and CDR2 SVGEGT. As DNA, the CDR3 is TGTGCCAGCAGTTACACGACGGGTGAAGCTTTCTTT. Translating gives CASSYTTGEAFF.

This clonotype was picked up many times. CDR3 region: CASSLGSAANEKLFF. DNA of the CDR3: TGTGCCAGCAGTCTCGGAAGTGCGGCTAATGAAAAACTGTTTTTT. The chain uses TRBV27 and TRBJ1-4; D is ambiguous. V was shortened by 5 bases and J by 3 bases, with 13 bases between the two germline ends. There are 15 residues in the CDR3. CDR1 MNHEY and CDR2 SMNVEV come from the germline V gene (reference sequence).

In this sample, this clonotype turned up many times. The V call is TRBV20-1, the J call TRBJ2-7, with unresolved D. Germline lookup yields CDR1 DFQATT and CDR2 SNEGSKA (reference sequence). This CDR3 is 13 amino acids long. V shed 1 base and J shed 2 bases, with 9 bases lying between them. DNA of the CDR3: TGCAGTGCTAGAGGAGGCCTCCCCTACGAGCAGTACTTC. It yields the protein CSARGGLPYEQYF.

This clonotype was seen many times. The genes are TRBV11-1 and TRBJ2-2; D gene unclear. The V and J ends lost 2 bases and 0 bases respectively, with 7 bases between them. The CDR3 covers 15 residues. The V gene's germline CDR1 is SGHAT and CDR2 FQDESV (reference sequence). The CDR3 loop is CASSLLRTNTGELFF. The CDR3 DNA is TGTGCCAGCAGCTTATTACGGACGAACACCGGGGAGCTGTTTTTT. The entire variable domain, with the rest obtained from reference TRBV11-1 and TRBJ2-2, is as follows: EAEVAQSPRYKITEKSQAVAFWCDPISGHATLYWYRQILGQGPELLVQFQDESVVDDSQLPKDRFSAERLKGVDSTLKIQPAELGDSAMYLCASSLLRTNTGELFFGEGSRLTVL.

The rearrangement joins TRBV6-2 or TRBV6-3 to TRBJ2-4; 7 bases are a match to TRBD2. The germline gives CDR1 MNHEY, CDR2 SVGEGT. Trimming took 6 bases from V and 7 from J; bases not matched to a gene: 12. The CDR3 consists of 15 residues. The CDR3 is CASRVRAISGNIQYF. The CDR3 DNA follows: TGTGCCAGCAGAGTTAGGGCAATTAGCGGGAACATTCAGTACTTC.

In the case of this clonotype: Because the CDR3 is missing its conserved closing phenylalanine or tryptophan, this is likely a read error. V and J are TRBV27 and TRBJ1-2; D gene ambiguous. Trimming took off 4 bases at V and 0 bases at J, with 12 bases between the two ends. The CDR3 totals 15 residues. In germline, CDR1 is MNHEY, CDR2 SMNVEV (reference sequence). CDR3 protein: CASSSGYAANYGYTL. The CDR3 bases are TGTGCCAGCAGTTCCGGCTACGCAGCTAACTATGGCTACACCCTC.

This clonotype was seen a few times. The rearrangement joins TRBV7-2 to TRBJ2-1, with a tentative D call TRBD1 (5 bases). CDR1 is SGHTA and CDR2 is FQGNSA in the germline V gene. The CDR3 extends over 15 amino acids. V lost 5 bases and J 5 bases, leaving 16 bases between the germline ends. CDR3 nucleotide sequence: TGTGCCAGCAGCCCCCGCCAAAGGGGTAACAATGAGCAGTTCTTC. The encoded protein is CASSPRQRGNNEQFF.